The clone carrying this TCR beta chain was seen a few times. Its antigen is still unknown. This CDR3 spans 15 amino acids. CDR1 is MNHEY and CDR2 is SMNVEV in the germline V gene (reference sequence). After removal of 5 bases from V and 6 bases from J, the junction contained 10 bases not matched to a gene. The sample originates from a study of CD8 T cells in ankylosing spondylitis. TCR beta libraries were made by quantitative 5'-RACE with molecular barcodes. MiXCR, run by TCRdb on the 5' RACE reads, gives a single entry per CDR3 protein. The table includes 500,000 to 650,000 distinct CDR3 sequences, under 5.5% detected once. Study-level points and caveats: A TCR beta motif of about 8 highly homologous variants appeared characteristic of ankylosing spondylitis blood. Disease-linked clones bore a CD8+ phenotype and were relatively rare in peripheral blood. Reports say disease-linked clones showed up significantly more in matched ankylosing spondylitis synovial fluid.

The sample was blood, either unsorted or a sorted T cell fraction (not recorded which). V and J are TRBV27 and TRBJ1-3, with 7 positions matching TRBD1. The sequence derives from a male donor with ankylosing spondylitis. DNA for the CDR3: TGTGCCAGCAGTCCGGCGGGGGACAGACAAAACACCATATATTTT. This gives the protein CASSPAGDRQNTIYF.